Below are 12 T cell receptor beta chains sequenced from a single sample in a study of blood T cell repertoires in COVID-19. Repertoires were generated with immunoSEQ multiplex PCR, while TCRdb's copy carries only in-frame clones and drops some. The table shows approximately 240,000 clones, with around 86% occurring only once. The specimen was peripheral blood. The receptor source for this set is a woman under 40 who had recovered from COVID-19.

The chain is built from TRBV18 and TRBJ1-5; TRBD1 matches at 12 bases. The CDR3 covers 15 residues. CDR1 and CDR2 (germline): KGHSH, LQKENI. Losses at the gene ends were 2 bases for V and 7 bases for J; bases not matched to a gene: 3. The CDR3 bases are TGTGCCAGCTCACCAGGGACAGGGGGCGGCCAGCCCCAGCATTTT. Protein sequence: CASSPGTGGGQPQHF. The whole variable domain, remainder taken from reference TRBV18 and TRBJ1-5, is NAGVMQNPRHLVRRRGQEARLRCSPMKGHSHVYWYRQLPEEGLKFMVYLQKENIIDESGMPKERFSAEFPKEGPSILRIQQVVRGDSAAYFCASSPGTGGGQPQHFGDGTRLSIL.

The CDR3 DNA follows: TGCGCCAGCAGCCAAGCATCGGCCTTTAGCGAAGAGACCCAGTACTTC. Residues: CASSQASAFSEETQYF. V usage is TRBV4-1 and J usage is TRBJ2-5; D might be TRBD2 (5 bases). Looked up from germline, CDR1 is MGHRA and CDR2 is YSYEKL. V lost 1 base, J lost 3 bases, and 15 bases lay in between. The CDR3 has 16 amino acids.

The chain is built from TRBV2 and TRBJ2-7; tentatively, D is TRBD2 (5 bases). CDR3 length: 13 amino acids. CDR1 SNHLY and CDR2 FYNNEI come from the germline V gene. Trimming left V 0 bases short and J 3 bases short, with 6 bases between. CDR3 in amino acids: CASSEAGDYEQYF. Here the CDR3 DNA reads TGTGCCAGCAGTGAAGCCGGGGACTACGAGCAGTACTTC.

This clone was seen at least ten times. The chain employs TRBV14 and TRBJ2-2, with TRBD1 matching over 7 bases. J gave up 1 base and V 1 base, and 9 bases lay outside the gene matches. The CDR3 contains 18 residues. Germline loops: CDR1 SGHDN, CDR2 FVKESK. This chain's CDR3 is CASSQAQGTYKNTGELFF. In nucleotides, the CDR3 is TGTGCCAGCAGCCAAGCACAGGGGACCTACAAGAACACCGGGGAGCTGTTTTTT.

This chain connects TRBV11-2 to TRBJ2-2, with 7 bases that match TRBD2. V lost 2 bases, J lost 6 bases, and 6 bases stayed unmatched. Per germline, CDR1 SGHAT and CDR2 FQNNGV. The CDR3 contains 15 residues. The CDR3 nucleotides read TGTGCCAGCAGCTTAAATCTTGCGGGAGCCGGGGAGCTGTTTTTT. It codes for CASSLNLAGAGELFF.

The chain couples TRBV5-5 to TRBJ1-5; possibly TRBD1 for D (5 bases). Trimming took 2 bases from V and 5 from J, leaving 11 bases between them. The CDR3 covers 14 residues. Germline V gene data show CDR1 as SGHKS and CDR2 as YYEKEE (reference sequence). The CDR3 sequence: CASSFLGDYQPQHF. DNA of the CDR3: TGTGCCAGCAGCTTCTTAGGGGATTATCAGCCCCAGCATTTT.

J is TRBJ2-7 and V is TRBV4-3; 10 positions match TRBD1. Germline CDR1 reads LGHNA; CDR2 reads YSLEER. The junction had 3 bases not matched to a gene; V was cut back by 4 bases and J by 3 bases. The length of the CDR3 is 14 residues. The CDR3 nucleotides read TGCGCCAGCAGCCCGGGACAGGGGCGCTACGAGCAGTACTTC. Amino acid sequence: CASSPGQGRYEQYF.

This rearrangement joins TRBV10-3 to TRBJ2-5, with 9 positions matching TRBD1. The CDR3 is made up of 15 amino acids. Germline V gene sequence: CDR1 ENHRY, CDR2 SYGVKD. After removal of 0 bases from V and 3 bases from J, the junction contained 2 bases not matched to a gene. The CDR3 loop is CAISESGDREETQYF. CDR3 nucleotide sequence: TGTGCCATCAGTGAGTCGGGGGACAGGGAAGAGACCCAGTACTTC.

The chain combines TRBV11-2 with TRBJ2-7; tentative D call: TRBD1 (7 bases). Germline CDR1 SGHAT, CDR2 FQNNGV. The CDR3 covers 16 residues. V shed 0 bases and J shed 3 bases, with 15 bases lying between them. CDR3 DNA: TGTGCCAGCAGCTTAGATCGGGGGACAGACTACTACGAGCAGTACTTC. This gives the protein CASSLDRGTDYYEQYF. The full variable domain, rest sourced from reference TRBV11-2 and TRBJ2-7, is EAGVAQSPRYKIIEKRQSVAFWCNPISGHATLYWYQQILGQGPKLLIQFQNNGVVDDSQLPKDRFSAERLKGVDSTLKIQPAKLEDSAVYLCASSLDRGTDYYEQYFGPGTRLTVT.

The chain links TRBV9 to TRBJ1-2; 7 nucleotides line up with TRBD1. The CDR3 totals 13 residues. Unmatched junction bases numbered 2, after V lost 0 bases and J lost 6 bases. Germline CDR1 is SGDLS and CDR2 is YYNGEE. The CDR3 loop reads CASSVVDRDGYTF. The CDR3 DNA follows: TGTGCCAGCAGCGTAGTTGACAGGGATGGCTACACCTTC.

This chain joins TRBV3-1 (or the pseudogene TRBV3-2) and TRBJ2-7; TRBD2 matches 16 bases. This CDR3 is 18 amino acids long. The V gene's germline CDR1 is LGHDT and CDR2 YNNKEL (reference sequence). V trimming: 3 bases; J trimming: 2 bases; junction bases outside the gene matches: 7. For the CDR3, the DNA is TGTGCCAGCAGCCAGAGTCCCGGGACTAGCGGGGGGGCCTACGAGCAGTACTTC. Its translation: CASSQSPGTSGGAYEQYF.

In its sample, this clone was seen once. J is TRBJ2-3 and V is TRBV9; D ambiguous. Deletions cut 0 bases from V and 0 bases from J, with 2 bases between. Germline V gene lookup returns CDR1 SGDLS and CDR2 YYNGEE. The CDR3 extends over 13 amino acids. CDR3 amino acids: CASSVASTDTQYF. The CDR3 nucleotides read TGTGCCAGCAGCGTAGCGAGCACAGATACGCAGTATTTT.